Only one count was recorded for the clone carrying this TCR beta chain. Its target is unknown. The sample comes from a study of shared clonotypes between healthy human individuals. General study points: Naive subsets typically showed greater estimated richness than memory subsets.

This CDR3 region has 15 residues. Trimming stripped 0 bases from V and 5 bases from J, with 14 bases between. Germline CDR1 and CDR2: SGHDT and YYEEEE. It was around 190 ng DNA, tens of thousands of T cell genomes, that sorted-subset replicate PCRs used. TCRdb's table, derived via immunoSEQ multiplex PCR, lists solely in-frame clones and lacks some. The sample yields 450,000 to 700,000 clones, less than 97% seen once. Only CD45RO-negative cells positively selected for CCR7 counted as naive CD8 cells, so terminally differentiated effector memory CD45RA+ cells were excluded. Material for sequencing was naive CD8+ T cells sorted from blood. The rearrangement joins TRBV5-6 to TRBJ2-5; either TRBD1 or TRBD2 may fit D (6 bases each). This TCR derives from a woman aged 30 to 39 in good health. This CDR3 reads CASSLEGMGGETQYF. The CDR3, as DNA: TGTGCCAGCAGCTTGGAGGGGATGGGGGGCGAGACCCAGTACTTC.